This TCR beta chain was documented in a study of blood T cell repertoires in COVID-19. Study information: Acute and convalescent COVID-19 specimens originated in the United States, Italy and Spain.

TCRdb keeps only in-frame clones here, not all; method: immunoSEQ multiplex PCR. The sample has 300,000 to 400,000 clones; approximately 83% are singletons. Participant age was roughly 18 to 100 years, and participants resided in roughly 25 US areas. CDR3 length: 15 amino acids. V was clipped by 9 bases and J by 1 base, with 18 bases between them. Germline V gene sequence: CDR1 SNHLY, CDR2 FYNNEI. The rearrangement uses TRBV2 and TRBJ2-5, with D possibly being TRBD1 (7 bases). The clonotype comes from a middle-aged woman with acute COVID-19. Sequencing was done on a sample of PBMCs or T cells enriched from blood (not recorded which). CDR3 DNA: TGTGCCAGTAACAGTGACAGGGACTTCCAAGAGACCCAGTACTTC. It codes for CASNSDRDFQETQYF.